One and the same sample provided the 30 T cell receptor beta chains below, sequenced in a study of blood T cell repertoires in COVID-19. Assay used: immunoSEQ multiplex PCR; TCRdb lists only in-frame clones, some missing. The table shows 400,000 or so clones, with roughly 87% occurring only once. The sample taken for sequencing was PBMCs or T cells enriched from blood (not recorded which). Receptor source: a middle-aged woman with acute COVID-19.

This chain connects TRBV14 to TRBJ1-1, with a tentative D call TRBD1 (6 bases). V gave up 4 bases and J gave up 5 bases, with 11 bases separating them. The CDR3 contains 13 residues. Germline V lookup: CDR1 SGHDN, CDR2 FVKESK. CDR3 nucleotide sequence: TGTGCCAGCAGCCCCCTTGGACAGACTGAAGCTTTCTTT. This encodes CASSPLGQTEAFF.

The V and J genes are TRBV4-1 and TRBJ2-2; D may be TRBD2 (5 bases). V lost 4 bases to trimming and J lost 6 bases, with 12 bases between them. Germline values: CDR1 MGHRA, CDR2 YSYEKL. The CDR3 consists of 14 residues. The CDR3 sequence: CASSRSGVAGELFF. The CDR3 DNA is TGCGCCAGCAGCCGATCCGGGGTGGCCGGGGAGCTGTTTTTT.

The V call is TRBV7-9, the J call TRBJ1-2; 7 bases line up with TRBD1. The CDR3 runs to 14 residues. Germline assignment: CDR1 SEHNR and CDR2 FQNEAQ (reference sequence). J gave up 4 bases and V 4 bases, and 6 bases lay outside the gene matches. The CDR3 coding sequence is TGTGCCAGCAGCTCCAGGCGGACAGGCTATGGCTACACCTTC. Translating gives CASSSRRTGYGYTF. The entire variable domain, with the rest obtained from reference TRBV7-9 and TRBJ1-2, is as follows: DTGVSQNPRHKITKRGQNVTFRCDPISEHNRLYWYRQTLGQGPEFLTYFQNEAQLEKSRLLSDRFSAERPKGSFSTLEIQRTEQGDSAMYLCASSSRRTGYGYTFGSGTRLTVV.

The rearrangement joins TRBV11-3 to TRBJ2-2, with D possibly matching TRBD2 (5 bases). In germline, CDR1 is SGHNT, CDR2 YENEEA. The CDR3 is made up of 14 amino acids. The V end lost 5 bases, the J end lost 4 bases, and 11 bases lay between the germline ends. The CDR3 sequence is CASSRVGVTGELFF. CDR3 bases: TGTGCCAGCAGCCGGGTCGGGGTCACCGGGGAGCTGTTTTTT.

This chain joins TRBV11-2 and TRBJ2-7, with a tentative D call TRBD2 (6 bases). Trimming left V 5 bases short and J 4 bases short, with 18 bases between. The germline V gene encodes CDR1 SGHAT and CDR2 FQNNGV. This CDR3 spans 15 amino acids. The CDR3 here is CASSPLAGFGYEQYF. As DNA, the CDR3 is TGTGCCAGCAGCCCGCTGGCGGGGTTCGGATACGAGCAGTACTTC.

The chain links TRBV10-3 to TRBJ2-5; weak D call: TRBD1 (6 bases). The CDR3 runs 12 residues. V was cut by 4 bases and J by 5 bases, with 8 bases left in between. Germline-derived CDR1 and CDR2 are ENHRY and SYGVKD. The CDR3 is CAISGTAETQYF. The CDR3, as DNA: TGTGCCATCAGTGGGACAGCCGAGACCCAGTACTTC.

The V and J genes are TRBV19 and TRBJ1-3; D remains unclear. The CDR3 is made up of 14 amino acids. Between the trimmed V and J ends, which lost 4 bases and 2 bases, there was a span of 9 bases. In germline, CDR1 is LNHDA, CDR2 SQIVND (reference sequence). CDR3 sequence: CASSTGEAGNTIYF. DNA of the CDR3: TGTGCCAGTAGTACCGGGGAGGCTGGAAACACCATATATTTT.

This chain connects TRBV6-5 to TRBJ2-1; the match to TRBD2 covers 10 bases. The V segment lost 6 bases and the J segment 3 bases; nucleotides outside the gene matches: 5. The CDR3 is 15 residues long. Germline CDR1 and CDR2: MNHEY and SVGAGI. The CDR3 spells CASRDSSGGYNEQFF. CDR3 DNA: TGTGCCAGCAGAGACTCTAGCGGGGGCTACAATGAGCAGTTCTTC.

The chain employs TRBV7-2 and TRBJ2-7; TRBD2 agrees at 10 bases. This CDR3 spans 14 amino acids. V lost 6 bases to trimming and J lost 2 bases; unmatched junction nucleotides: 4. Germline-derived CDR1 and CDR2 are SGHTA and FQGNSA. The CDR3: CASSGTSVAYEQYF. DNA of the CDR3: TGTGCCAGCAGTGGGACTAGCGTGGCCTACGAGCAGTACTTC.

This clone was picked up one time. This sequence joins TRBV9 and TRBJ2-3, with 12 bases that match TRBD2. This CDR3 spans 16 amino acids. Trimming removed 3 bases from V and 4 bases from J; junction bases left unmatched: 6. Per the germline V gene, CDR1 is SGDLS and CDR2 is YYNGEE. CDR3 bases: TGTGCCAGCAGCGAGCTAGCGGGGGGGTGGGCAGATACGCAGTATTTT. This sequence encodes CASSELAGGWADTQYF. Variable domain in full (rest from reference TRBV9 and TRBJ2-3): DSGVTQTPKHLITATGQRVTLRCSPRSGDLSVYWYQQSLDQGLQFLIQYYNGEERAKGNILERFSAQQFPDLHSELNLSSLELGDSALYFCASSELAGGWADTQYFGPGTRLTVL.

The chain combines TRBV27 with TRBJ2-3; 10 bases line up with TRBD1. J lost 1 base, V lost 4 bases, and 14 bases had no gene match. CDR1 is MNHEY and CDR2 is SMNVEV in the germline V gene (reference sequence). The CDR3 spans 19 residues. The CDR3 loop reads CASSSRGTGEVLGTDTQYF. In DNA form, the CDR3 reads TGTGCCAGCAGTTCCCGCGGGACAGGGGAGGTCCTTGGCACAGATACGCAGTATTTT.

The V call is TRBV6-5, the J call TRBJ2-7; TRBD1 agrees at 7 bases. The V segment lost 3 bases and the J segment 5 bases; nucleotides outside the gene matches: 7. The CDR3 spans 14 residues. The germline V gene has CDR1 MNHEY and CDR2 SVGAGI. The CDR3 is CASSYRQGRNEQYF. The CDR3 DNA is TGTGCCAGCAGTTATCGACAGGGTAGGAACGAGCAGTACTTC.

The chain recombines TRBV28 with TRBJ1-2, with D maybe TRBD1 (5 bases). Trimming pared 5 bases from V and 1 base from J, leaving 11 bases between. Per germline, CDR1 MDHEN and CDR2 SYDVKM. CDR3 length: 14 residues. CDR3 sequence (DNA): TGTGCCAGCAGTCCGGGACTGTTTAACTATGGCTACACCTTC. This translates into CASSPGLFNYGYTF.

The CDR3 sequence: CASLERGASADTQYF. The CDR3 nucleotides are TGTGCCAGTTTGGAGCGGGGGGCCTCGGCAGATACGCAGTATTTT. The chain joins TRBV19 to TRBJ2-3; TRBD2 agrees at 9 bases. V lost 8 bases, J lost 4 bases, and 10 bases stayed unmatched. The CDR3 consists of 15 residues. The germline CDR1 and CDR2 sequences are LNHDA and SQIVND (reference sequence).

This clone was counted once. The rearrangement links TRBV19 to TRBJ2-5, with 7 positions matching TRBD1. The CDR3 runs 12 residues. Unmatched junction bases numbered 10, after V lost 5 bases and J lost 13 bases. Germline CDR1 and CDR2: LNHDA and SQIVND (reference sequence). CDR3 protein: CASSHDRDDRYF. CDR3 sequence (DNA): TGTGCCAGTAGTCACGACAGGGACGACAGGTACTTC.

Only a few counts were recorded for this clone. This chain links TRBV5-1 with TRBJ1-4, with D possibly matching TRBD1 (5 bases). The germline CDR1 and CDR2 sequences are SGHRS and YFSETQ. V lost 1 base to trimming and J lost 3 bases, with 7 bases between them. There are 14 residues in the CDR3. CDR3 sequence (DNA): TGCGCCAGCAGCTTGCAGGGCCCTAATGAAAAACTGTTTTTT. Its translation is CASSLQGPNEKLFF.

The V call is TRBV7-2, the J call TRBJ2-7; weak D call: TRBD2 (7 bases). V lost 2 bases to trimming and J lost 3 bases, with 14 bases between them. Germline V gives CDR1 SGHTA, CDR2 FQGNSA. The CDR3 is 15 residues long. CDR3 protein: CASSLRGGTLYEQYF. As DNA, the CDR3 is TGTGCCAGCAGCTTAAGGGGGGGGACCCTCTACGAGCAGTACTTC.

This chain links TRBV30 with TRBJ1-6, with D perhaps matching TRBD1 (6 bases). The V end lost 3 bases, the J end lost 7 bases, and 10 bases lay between the germline ends. The CDR3 is 13 residues long. Germline CDR1 reads GTSNPN; CDR2 reads SVGIG (reference sequence). The CDR3 DNA reads TGTGCCTGGAGCGCAGGGGACAATTCACCCCTCCACTTT. Its protein product is CAWSAGDNSPLHF.

This clone was seen only once. The chain uses TRBV20-1 and TRBJ2-5; unclear D gene. Per the germline V gene, CDR1 is DFQATT and CDR2 is SNEGSKA (reference sequence). The V gene lost 3 bases and the J gene lost 3 bases, with 14 bases spanning the gap. This CDR3 has 14 residues. Here the CDR3 DNA reads TGCAGTGCTAGTTTCGACAAGCTTAAAGAGACCCAGTACTTC. This encodes CSASFDKLKETQYF.

The genes are TRBV9 and TRBJ1-3; D gene uncertain. Germline loops: CDR1 SGDLS, CDR2 YYNGEE. The CDR3 runs to 15 residues. The V and J ends lost 1 base and 0 bases respectively, with 8 bases between them. As DNA, the CDR3 is TGTGCCAGCAGCGTAACCGGGTTCTCTGGAAACACCATATATTTT. Protein: CASSVTGFSGNTIYF.

The V and J genes are TRBV7-9 and TRBJ2-5, with TRBD1 identical over 9 bases. Looked up from germline, CDR1 is SEHNR and CDR2 is FQNEAQ (reference sequence). V lost 4 bases and J lost 5; bases outside the gene matches: 5. The CDR3 spans 14 residues. The CDR3 coding sequence is TGTGCCAGCAGCTCCCCCGACAGGGGGGAGACCCAGTACTTC. This codes for CASSSPDRGETQYF.

The V call is TRBV4-1, the J call TRBJ1-2, with D possibly TRBD1 on 5 matching bases. This CDR3 is 15 amino acids long. CDR1 MGHRA and CDR2 YSYEKL come from the germline V gene. The ends were cut back, 1 base at V and 6 bases at J, with 15 bases in the middle. The CDR3 protein is CASSQVGQGLDGYTF. The CDR3 DNA sequence: TGCGCCAGCAGCCAAGTAGGTCAGGGCTTGGATGGCTACACCTTC.

The J gene is TRBJ2-1, the V gene TRBV4-2, with 9 bases lining up with TRBD2. Trimming cost V 0 bases and J 10 bases; bases outside gene matches: 10. The CDR3 has 16 residues. CDR1 LGHNA and CDR2 YNFKEQ come from the germline V gene. The chain's CDR3 is CASSQDSSGEIGEQFF. DNA of the CDR3: TGTGCCAGCAGCCAAGACTCTAGCGGGGAAATCGGAGAGCAGTTCTTC.

This clone showed up just a few times. CDR3 in DNA: TGTGCCAGCAGTTACTCTCCCACAGGTACGCCCTACAATGAGCAGTTCTTC. This gives the protein CASSYSPTGTPYNEQFF. The V and J genes are TRBV6-2 or TRBV6-3 and TRBJ2-1; D might be TRBD1 (5 bases). V dropped 0 bases and J dropped 2 bases, with 14 bases sitting between them. CDR3 length: 17 residues. Germline values: CDR1 MNHEY, CDR2 SVGEGT.

V gene TRBV3-1 (or the pseudogene TRBV3-2) combines with J gene TRBJ2-3, with D hard to call. V was cut by 1 base and J by 6 bases, with 14 bases left in between. CDR1 is LGHDT and CDR2 is YNNKEL in the germline V gene (reference sequence). The CDR3 spans 15 residues. CDR3 sequence (DNA): TGTGCCAGCAGCCAAGTTTTCCAGGTTACGGATACGCAGTATTTT. Translating gives CASSQVFQVTDTQYF.

The chain is built from TRBV28 and TRBJ2-2; TRBD1 aligns across 8 bases. Per the germline V gene, CDR1 is MDHEN and CDR2 is SYDVKM. The CDR3 loop spans 14 amino acids. V dropped 3 bases and J dropped 8; count of bases not matched to a gene: 5. The CDR3 sequence: CASSLGQATGELFF. CDR3 bases: TGTGCCAGCAGTTTGGGACAGGCAACTGGGGAGCTGTTTTTT.

The chain links TRBV10-2 to TRBJ2-7; the D is unclear. Trimming cost V 10 bases and J 1 base, with 14 bases left between them. This CDR3 spans 13 amino acids. Germline V CDR1 and CDR2: WSHSY, SAAADI. CDR3 coding DNA: TGCGCCACCCGATTGGGCCAATCCTACGAGCAGTACTTC. Its protein product is CATRLGQSYEQYF.

The chain links TRBV4-2 to TRBJ2-2, with a possible D match to TRBD2 (6 bases). Germline CDR1 and CDR2: LGHNA and YNFKEQ. V was trimmed by 0 bases and J by 3 bases, leaving 17 bases between them. The CDR3 contains 18 residues. For the CDR3, the DNA is TGTGCCAGCAGCCAAGATTTCCCCGCGGGGACTGACACCGGGGAGCTGTTTTTT. It is translated as CASSQDFPAGTDTGELFF.

The rearrangement links TRBV5-5 to TRBJ1-2; possibly TRBD1 for D (6 bases). V was clipped by 0 bases and J by 4 bases, with 13 bases between them. Germline lookup yields CDR1 SGHKS and CDR2 YYEKEE (reference sequence). This CDR3 has 15 amino acids. This CDR3 is CASSLASRTAYGYTF. The DNA for the CDR3 is TGTGCCAGCAGCTTGGCATCCCGGACAGCCTATGGCTACACCTTC. The full variable domain, its missing parts supplied by reference TRBV5-5 and TRBJ1-2, is DAGVTQSPTHLIKTRGQQVTLRCSPISGHKSVSWYQQVLGQGPQFIFQYYEKEERGRGNFPDRFSARQFPNYSSELNVNALLLGDSALYLCASSLASRTAYGYTFGSGTRLTVV.

The CDR3 DNA follows: TGTGCCAGCAGTGTTCAGCGGGGGCCTAGCACAGATACGCAGTATTTT. Amino acid sequence: CASSVQRGPSTDTQYF. The chain joins TRBV2 to TRBJ2-3; 8 bases agree with TRBD2. Looked up from germline, CDR1 is SNHLY and CDR2 is FYNNEI. The CDR3 has 16 residues. J lost 0 bases, V lost 4 bases, and 6 bases had no gene match.